The 32 T cell receptor beta chains below were found in one sample sequenced in a study of shared clonotypes between healthy human individuals. The data were produced by immunoSEQ multiplex PCR, yet TCRdb's version contains in-frame clones alone and is incomplete. This table has 170,000 or so clones, 66% appearing once. Material: memory CD4+ T cells sorted from blood. The subset was: CD45RA-negative fraction. These receptors came from a man aged 25 to 40 in good health.

This chain connects TRBV27 to TRBJ2-2, with 8 positions matching TRBD1. This CDR3 comprises 15 residues. Germline V lookup: CDR1 MNHEY, CDR2 SMNVEV (reference sequence). Trimming took 9 bases from V and 4 from J; bases not matched to a gene: 10. Written as DNA, the CDR3 is TGTGCCAGTAGCCGGCAGGGGGCGCCCACCGGGGAGCTGTTTTTT. This sequence encodes CASSRQGAPTGELFF.

This clone occurred a few times. This chain uses TRBV2 with TRBJ1-2; D remains unclear. The germline V and J ends were trimmed by 6 bases and 8 bases, with 10 bases remaining between them. The CDR3 consists of 11 residues. Germline V gene sequence: CDR1 SNHLY, CDR2 FYNNEI. CDR3 amino acids: CASSLGVGYTF. The DNA of the CDR3 is TGTGCCAGCAGCCTTGGAGTAGGCTACACCTTC. Full variable domain (missing parts from reference TRBV2 and TRBJ1-2): EPEVTQTPSHQVTQMGQEVILRCVPISNHLYFYWYRQILGQKVEFLVSFYNNEISEKSEIFDDQFSVERPDGSNFTLKIRSTKLEDSAMYFCASSLGVGYTFGSGTRLTVV.

The rearrangement uses TRBV27 and TRBJ1-4, with D possibly matching TRBD1 (5 bases). The length of the CDR3 is 16 residues. V lost 4 bases and J 0 bases, leaving 12 bases between the germline ends. In germline, CDR1 is MNHEY, CDR2 SMNVEV (reference sequence). As DNA, the CDR3 is TGTGCCAGCAGTTCACTCGGACAAACAACTAATGAAAAACTGTTTTTT. Protein product: CASSSLGQTTNEKLFF.

The chain joins TRBV6-6 to TRBJ1-4; D possibly corresponds to TRBD1 (6 bases). The CDR3 extends over 15 amino acids. Germline assignment: CDR1 MNHNY and CDR2 SVGAGI (reference sequence). V lost 6 bases, J lost 5 bases, and 16 bases lay in between. The CDR3 DNA reads as TGTGCCAGCAGCGTCATGGGGGGCGACAATGAAAAACTGTTTTTT. It specifies CASSVMGGDNEKLFF.

This rearrangement joins TRBV9 to TRBJ2-1, with 7 bases aligning to TRBD2. The V gene's germline CDR1 is SGDLS and CDR2 YYNGEE. Germline trimming cut 4 bases from V and 5 bases from J; bases unmatched to any gene: 9. CDR3 length equals 15 residues. The CDR3 DNA reads TGTGCCAGCAGCCCGAGACGACTAGCTCACAATGAGCAGTTCTTC. Its protein product is CASSPRRLAHNEQFF.

V is TRBV4-3 and J is TRBJ2-1; possible D gene TRBD2, 6 bases. The germline gives CDR1 LGHNA, CDR2 YSLEER. Between the trimmed V and J ends, which lost 0 bases and 2 bases, there was a span of 17 bases. CDR3 size: 18 residues. The CDR3 reads CASSQDRIRDFPYNEQFF. CDR3 coding DNA: TGCGCCAGCAGCCAAGATAGAATAAGGGACTTCCCCTACAATGAGCAGTTCTTC.

By proportion, this clone is medium-sized. This sequence joins TRBV2 and TRBJ2-7, with 9 nucleotides matching TRBD1. The CDR3 covers 15 residues. V was pared by 6 bases and J by 0 bases, with 6 bases of the junction left unmatched. CDR1 is SNHLY, CDR2 FYNNEI, per germline. As DNA, the CDR3 is TGTGCCAGCAGCGAACAGGGGGCGAACTCCTACGAGCAGTACTTC. As protein: CASSEQGANSYEQYF.

V is TRBV2 and J is TRBJ2-6; the match to TRBD1 covers 7 bases. This CDR3 is built from 18 residues. The J segment lost 2 bases and the V segment lost 3 bases, leaving 10 bases of the junction unmatched. The V gene's germline CDR1 is SNHLY and CDR2 FYNNEI. The CDR3 sequence is CASSDRGLSGAGANVLTF. CDR3 DNA: TGTGCCAGCAGTGACAGGGGGTTATCCGGAGCTGGGGCCAACGTCCTGACTTTC.

The rearrangement links TRBV6-5 to TRBJ1-2, with 7 bases matching TRBD1. V was clipped by 2 bases and J by 4 bases; unmatched bases: 4. CDR1 and CDR2 from the germline V gene are MNHEY and SVGAGI. The CDR3 totals 14 residues. CDR3 sequence (DNA): TGTGCCAGCAGTTACGGGGGACAGATCTATGGCTACACCTTC. As protein: CASSYGGQIYGYTF.

V gene TRBV4-2 combines with J gene TRBJ2-2; D is possibly TRBD2 (6 bases). CDR3 size: 14 residues. CDR1 and CDR2 (germline): LGHNA, YNFKEQ. Trimming took 4 bases from V and 7 from J, leaving 13 bases between them. CDR3 loop: CASSLFGAGGELFF. CDR3 DNA: TGTGCCAGCAGCCTATTCGGAGCGGGCGGGGAGCTGTTTTTT.

The chain carries TRBV14 and TRBJ2-2; possibly TRBD1 for D (5 bases). Trimming pared 2 bases from V and 4 bases from J, leaving 11 bases between. CDR3 size: 15 residues. Germline V gene lookup returns CDR1 SGHDN and CDR2 FVKESK. The CDR3 bases are TGTGCCAGCAGCCAATCCTTGGGGCCCACCGGGGAGCTGTTTTTT. It yields the protein CASSQSLGPTGELFF.

The chain recombines TRBV11-3 with TRBJ1-1; possible D gene TRBD1, 6 bases. This CDR3 has 13 residues. Germline CDR1 SGHNT, CDR2 YENEEA. Deletions cut 5 bases from V and 11 bases from J, with 18 bases between. CDR3 sequence (DNA): TGTGCCAGCAGCATCACACAGGGCGGGCCCGCTTTCTTT. As protein: CASSITQGGPAFF.

The rearrangement uses TRBV5-1 and TRBJ2-6; D unclear. This CDR3 is 14 amino acids long. Germline CDR1 SGHRS, CDR2 YFSETQ. Trimming removed 8 bases from V and 2 bases from J, with 11 bases in between. CDR3 in amino acids: CASSLSPGANVLTF. Here the CDR3 DNA reads TGCGCCAGTTCACTCTCTCCTGGGGCCAACGTCCTGACTTTC. The full variable domain, rest sourced from reference TRBV5-1 and TRBJ2-6, is KAGVTQTPRYLIKTRGQQVTLSCSPISGHRSVSWYQQTPGQGLQFLFEYFSETQRNKGNFPGRFSGRQFSNSRSEMNVSTLELGDSALYLCASSLSPGANVLTFGAGSRLTVL.

This clone occurred once. This chain joins TRBV6-5 and TRBJ2-1; possible D gene TRBD2, 5 bases. Looked up from germline, CDR1 is MNHEY and CDR2 is SVGAGI. The length of the CDR3 is 14 residues. Deletions cut 7 bases from V and 1 base from J, with 11 bases between. CDR3 in amino acids: CASNAGGSYNEQFF. CDR3 in DNA: TGTGCCAGCAACGCTGGAGGATCCTACAATGAGCAGTTCTTC.

V usage is TRBV15 and J usage is TRBJ2-1, with D hard to call. The germline V gene has CDR1 LNHNV and CDR2 YYDKDF (reference sequence). This CDR3 has 14 residues. V lost 1 base to trimming and J lost 8 bases, with 12 bases between them. The CDR3 sequence is CATSRGSQADEQFF. In nucleotides, the CDR3 is TGTGCCACCAGCAGAGGCTCTCAGGCGGATGAGCAGTTCTTC.

This chain uses TRBV7-2 with TRBJ2-1; possible D gene TRBD2, 5 bases. This CDR3 spans 13 amino acids. Trimming took off 2 bases at V and 6 bases at J, with 8 bases between the two ends. Germline V gives CDR1 SGHTA, CDR2 FQGNSA. The CDR3 sequence: CASSLRGSNEQFF. In DNA form, the CDR3 reads TGTGCCAGCAGCTTAAGAGGGAGCAATGAGCAGTTCTTC.

With respect to this clone: One end of the junction fails to match germline, which may point to a read error. The gene calls are TRBV4-2 and TRBJ2-7; TRBD2 is a possible D gene (6 bases). The CDR3 is 13 amino acids. CDR1 is LGHNA and CDR2 is YNFKEQ in the germline V gene. CDR3 in amino acids: CASSSQLGGRFDF. For the CDR3, the DNA is TGTGCCAGCAGCTCCCAGCTAGGAGGGAGATTTGACTTC.

Written as DNA, the CDR3 is TGCGCCAGCAGCCCTCATTCAGGGACTAGCTGGCCCGAGCAGTACTTC. Protein product: CASSPHSGTSWPEQYF. The chain joins TRBV5-1 to TRBJ2-7; TRBD2 aligns across 9 bases. The V gene end was trimmed by 4 bases and the J gene end by 6 bases; junction bases not matched to a gene: 14. The CDR3 sequence is 16 residues long. CDR1 is SGHRS, CDR2 YFSETQ, per germline.

The V gene is TRBV6-5, the J gene TRBJ2-7; TRBD2 matches at 12 bases. Germline V gene sequence: CDR1 MNHEY, CDR2 SVGAGI. Trimming cost V 3 bases and J 0 bases; bases outside gene matches: 3. This CDR3 spans 16 amino acids. The CDR3: CASSYILAGGSYEQYF. CDR3 nucleotides: TGTGCCAGCAGTTATATACTAGCGGGAGGCTCCTACGAGCAGTACTTC.

V gene TRBV30 combines with J gene TRBJ1-4; D unresolved. The CDR3 spans 14 residues. CDR1 GTSNPN and CDR2 SVGIG come from the germline V gene (reference sequence). Trimming shortened V by 2 bases and J by 0 bases, and 7 bases separated the two germline ends. The CDR3 region is CAWSMYSTNEKLFF. CDR3 coding DNA: TGTGCCTGGAGTATGTATTCAACTAATGAAAAACTGTTTTTT. Based on the CDR3 plus reference TRBV30 and TRBJ1-4, the full variable domain is SQTIHQWPATLVQPVGSPLSLECTVEGTSNPNLYWYRQAAGRGLQLLFYSVGIGQISSEVPQNLSASRPQDRQFILSSKKLLLSDSGFYLCAWSMYSTNEKLFFGSGTQLSVL.

This clone was found once. The chain combines TRBV6-1 with TRBJ1-5; D gene ambiguous. This CDR3 region has 15 residues. With 3 bases removed from V and 2 bases from J, the gap between germline ends came to 11 bases. Germline V CDR1 and CDR2: MNHNS, SASEGT. CDR3 in DNA: TGTGCCAGCAGTGACGCGGCGGGTGGCAATCAGCCCCAGCATTTT. It codes for CASSDAAGGNQPQHF.

The rearrangement joins TRBV5-1 to TRBJ2-7, with D hard to call. This CDR3 comprises 13 residues. The V gene lost 3 bases and the J gene lost 5 bases, with 12 bases spanning the gap. CDR1 is SGHRS and CDR2 is YFSETQ in the germline V gene. The CDR3, as DNA: TGCGCCAGCAGCTCCCCGTCCAGCCACGAGCAGTACTTC. Protein: CASSSPSSHEQYF.

The sample holds a few counts of this clone. The chain joins TRBV7-2 to TRBJ2-7, with TRBD2 identical over 7 bases. This CDR3 comprises 13 residues. CDR1 SGHTA and CDR2 FQGNSA come from the germline V gene. With V trimmed by 6 bases and J by 2 bases, 4 bases remained unmatched. CDR3 nucleotides: TGTGCCAGCAGTCTACTAGCGACCTACGAGCAGTACTTC. Amino acid sequence: CASSLLATYEQYF.

The chain is built from TRBV10-2 and TRBJ2-5; 10 bases are a match to TRBD2. The CDR3 length is 16 residues. The germline gives CDR1 WSHSY, CDR2 SAAADI. The J segment lost 5 bases and the V segment lost 0 bases, leaving 6 bases of the junction unmatched. CDR3 bases: TGCGCCAGCAGTGAGTCTAGGCTAGCGGGAGTGGAGACCCAGTACTTC. This translates into CASSESRLAGVETQYF.

This clone was seen many times. This chain links TRBV14 with TRBJ1-2; TRBD1 aligns across 7 bases. The trim removed 4 bases at V and 4 bases at J, leaving 3 bases unmatched. Looked up from germline, CDR1 is SGHDN and CDR2 is FVKESK. The CDR3 contains 13 residues. CDR3 DNA: TGTGCCAGCAGCCGGGACAGCTTCTATGGCTACACCTTC. As protein: CASSRDSFYGYTF.

This clone was recorded a few times. This rearrangement joins TRBV30 to TRBJ1-1; 8 bases match TRBD1. The CDR3 runs to 17 residues. Per germline, CDR1 GTSNPN and CDR2 SVGIG (reference sequence). With V trimmed by 5 bases and J by 1 base, 15 bases remained unmatched. CDR3 sequence reads: CAWGSRFRGRGNTEAFF. The CDR3 DNA sequence: TGTGCCTGGGGGTCCAGATTCAGGGGGCGCGGGAACACTGAAGCTTTCTTT. The full variable domain, rest sourced from reference TRBV30 and TRBJ1-1, is SQTIHQWPATLVQPVGSPLSLECTVEGTSNPNLYWYRQAAGRGLQLLFYSVGIGQISSEVPQNLSASRPQDRQFILSSKKLLLSDSGFYLCAWGSRFRGRGNTEAFFGQGTRLTVV.

There are a few counts of this clone. The J gene is TRBJ1-5, the V gene TRBV6-6; 7 bases align to TRBD1. The CDR3 length is 14 residues. The V and J ends lost 6 bases and 2 bases, in that order; junction bases with no gene match: 4. Germline loops: CDR1 MNHNY, CDR2 SVGAGI (reference sequence). The CDR3 reads CASSKDRGNQPQHF. CDR3 coding DNA: TGTGCCAGCAGCAAAGACAGGGGCAATCAGCCCCAGCATTTT.

This chain connects TRBV29-1 to TRBJ1-2, with D perhaps TRBD1 (5 bases). Trimming cost V 2 bases and J 8 bases, with 12 bases left between them. Germline V gene lookup returns CDR1 SQVTM and CDR2 ANQGSEA. This CDR3 is 12 amino acids long. The CDR3 loop is CSVEQGGVGYTF. The CDR3 DNA reads TGCAGCGTTGAACAGGGAGGGGTGGGCTACACCTTC.

The J gene is TRBJ2-7, the V gene TRBV28; D is uncertain. Trimming took off 4 bases at V and 7 bases at J, with 8 bases between the two ends. CDR3 length equals 11 residues. The V gene's germline CDR1 is MDHEN and CDR2 SYDVKM. In nucleotides, the CDR3 is TGTGCCAGCAGTTCGGGTCAAGAGCAGTACTTC. This gives the protein CASSSGQEQYF.

To note about this clone: Sequence at one end of the junction differs from germline and may be a read error. The genes are TRBV10-3 and TRBJ2-1; D gene uncertain. The V gene's germline CDR1 is ENHRY and CDR2 SYGVKD. The CDR3 contains 13 residues. The CDR3 DNA sequence: TGTGCCATCAGTGAGTCGGAAGTAGGCATTTCAGTCTTC. This sequence encodes CAISESEVGISVF.

V usage is TRBV7-8 and J usage is TRBJ1-4; tentatively, D is TRBD1 (6 bases). Trimming shortened V by 0 bases and J by 7 bases, and 9 bases separated the two germline ends. CDR3 length: 14 residues. From germline, CDR1 is SGHVS and CDR2 FQNEAQ. This chain's CDR3 is CASSLAEGGEKLFF. CDR3 nucleotide sequence: TGTGCCAGCAGCTTAGCGGAAGGGGGTGAAAAACTGTTTTTT. The full variable domain, its missing parts supplied by reference TRBV7-8 and TRBJ1-4, is GAGVSQSPRYKVAKRGQDVALRCDPISGHVSLFWYQQALGQGPEFLTYFQNEAQLDKSGLPSDRFFAERPEGSVSTLKIQRTQQEDSAVYLCASSLAEGGEKLFFGSGTQLSVL.

The table lists this clone with a few counts. The chain is built from TRBV5-6 and TRBJ2-1, with 8 bases identical to TRBD2. J was trimmed by 7 bases and V by 3 bases; bases with no gene match: 6. The germline gives CDR1 SGHDT, CDR2 YYEEEE. The CDR3 has 14 amino acids. The CDR3 DNA reads TGTGCCAGCAGCTCGAGGACTAGCTGGAATGAGCAGTTCTTC. This sequence encodes CASSSRTSWNEQFF.